One and the same sample provided the 29 T cell receptor beta chains below, sequenced in a study of blood T cells in healthy people across ages. A second PCR, run for about 7 to 11 cycles, used a sample-barcoded 5' primer plus a J-beta primer mix. TCRdb reprocessed the 5' RACE reads with MiXCR, giving one entry per CDR3 protein. The data hold 1.5 million to 2 million distinct CDR3 sequences, with 28% observed a single time. Sequenced: blood. The receptors here all came from a woman under 40 in good health.

This clonotype was picked up a small number of times. The chain uses TRBV7-2 and TRBJ2-7, with unresolved D. CDR3 length equals 15 residues. The V end lost 0 bases, the J end lost 10 bases, and 19 bases lay between the germline ends. Germline CDR1 reads SGHTA; CDR2 reads FQGNSA. DNA of the CDR3: TGTGCCAGCAGCTTAGCGAACCTTAATCGCGAACAACAGTACTTC. This codes for CASSLANLNREQQYF.

On this clonotype itself: One end of the junction varies from germline; a read error may be responsible. V and J are TRBV9 and TRBJ1-3; D gene unclear. There are 16 residues in the CDR3. The V gene's germline CDR1 is SGDLS and CDR2 YYNGEE. DNA for the CDR3: TGTGCCAGCAGCGTCCCAGATCGCCTCTCTGGAAACACCGTATATTTT. Protein product: CASSVPDRLSGNTVYF.

The rearrangement uses TRBV9 and TRBJ2-7, with 11 bases that match TRBD2. With the DNA end fitting TRBJ2-5 better, the J assignment may be wrong. CDR3 length: 15 residues. From germline, CDR1 is SGDLS and CDR2 YYNGEE. The CDR3 loop is CASSLAGGLRETQYF. The CDR3 DNA reads TGTGCCAGCAGTCTAGCGGGGGGCCTTAGGGAGACCCAGTACTTC.

The chain uses TRBV20-1 and TRBJ2-2, with 11 nucleotides matching TRBD2. This CDR3 region has 15 residues. Germline CDR1 and CDR2: DFQATT and SNEGSKA (reference sequence). V shed 6 bases and J 5 bases; nucleotides not matched to a gene: 8. CDR3 sequence (DNA): TGCAGTGCCCCGTCCGGGACTAGCGGAACCGGGGAGCTGTTTTTT. It is translated as CSAPSGTSGTGELFF.

About this clonotype: A read error is possible here, since a much larger clone lies one base away. The gene calls are TRBV20-1 and TRBJ2-5, with 10 bases lining up with TRBD2. V trimming: 1 base; J trimming: 5 bases; junction bases outside the gene matches: 7. Germline V lookup: CDR1 DFQATT, CDR2 SNEGSKA (reference sequence). The CDR3 length is 15 residues. The CDR3 DNA reads as TGCAGTGCTAGAGGGGGTAGCGGGGGGTGGGAGACCCAGTACTTC. Residues: CSARGGSGGWETQYF.

J is TRBJ2-3 and V is TRBV28; perhaps D is TRBD1 or TRBD2 (5 bases each). CDR3 length equals 14 residues. From germline, CDR1 is MDHEN and CDR2 SYDVKM. V lost 3 bases, J lost 10 bases, and 17 bases lay in between. CDR3 nucleotide sequence: TGTGCCAGCAGTTTTGCCAGTAGAGGGGATGCGCAGTATTTT. The encoded protein is CASSFASRGDAQYF.

This chain joins TRBV7-2 and TRBJ2-3; no clear D. The CDR3 has 13 amino acids. V was pared by 5 bases and J by 7 bases, with 13 bases between. CDR1 and CDR2 (germline): SGHTA, FQGNSA. CDR3 residues: CASSPLYGNTQYF. In DNA, the CDR3 is TGTGCCAGCAGCCCACTTTATGGAAATACGCAGTATTTT.

This clonotype is a singleton in its sample. The chain combines TRBV10-3 with TRBJ2-2; D gene unclear. The CDR3 is made up of 16 amino acids. Deletions cut 0 bases from V and 6 bases from J, with 14 bases between. The germline gives CDR1 ENHRY, CDR2 SYGVKD. CDR3 residues: CAISESVGVGPGELFF. In DNA form, the CDR3 reads TGTGCCATCAGTGAGTCTGTGGGTGTCGGGCCCGGGGAGCTGTTTTTT.

This clonotype occurred a few times. V is TRBV7-2 and J is TRBJ2-3, with 10 bases fitting TRBD2. The junction had 6 bases not matched to a gene; V was cut back by 1 base and J by 2 bases. The CDR3 runs 17 residues. From germline, CDR1 is SGHTA and CDR2 FQGNSA. This CDR3 reads CASSLGASGSVTDTQYF. The CDR3 DNA follows: TGTGCCAGCAGCTTAGGGGCTAGCGGGAGTGTCACAGATACGCAGTATTTT.

This clonotype has a single count. The chain carries TRBV10-3 and TRBJ2-2, with D perhaps TRBD1 or TRBD2 (5 bases each). CDR1 ENHRY and CDR2 SYGVKD come from the germline V gene. V was clipped by 2 bases and J by 4 bases, with 11 bases between them. CDR3 length: 15 residues. The chain's CDR3 is CAISELGTSTGELFF. CDR3 coding DNA: TGTGCCATCAGTGAGCTGGGGACCTCCACCGGGGAGCTGTTTTTT.

As for this clonotype: This may be a read error: a much more frequent sequence differs by one nucleotide. The chain employs TRBV28 and TRBJ2-1; a weak D match, TRBD1 (6 bases). V shed 5 bases and J shed 13 bases, with 21 bases lying between them. There are 14 residues in the CDR3. Germline loops: CDR1 MDHEN, CDR2 SYDVKM. The CDR3 DNA reads as TGTGCCAGCAGTCCAGCACAGGGTCGGAAGACCCAGTTCTTC. Translating gives CASSPAQGRKTQFF. Drawing the rest from reference TRBV28 and TRBJ2-1, the complete variable domain is DVKVTQSSRYLVKRTGEKVFLECVQDMDHENMFWYRQDPGLGLRLIYFSYDVKMKEKGDIPEGYSVSREKKERFSLILESASTNQTSMYLCASSPAQGRKTQFFGPGTRLTVL.

The chain is built from TRBV11-2 and TRBJ2-5; TRBD1 matches at 9 bases. Germline CDR1 SGHAT, CDR2 FQNNGV. Trimming removed 5 bases from V and 5 bases from J; junction bases left unmatched: 9. CDR3 size: 15 residues. DNA for the CDR3: TGTGCCAGCAGCGTTACAGGGGGCGGGTGCGAGACCCAGTACTTC. Its translation: CASSVTGGGCETQYF.

To note about this clonotype: Mismatch with germline at one junction end may stem from a read error. The CDR3 region has the DNA TGCAGTACTAGAGATCAAAGGACCCCTTACGAGCAGTACTTC. Encoded protein: CSTRDQRTPYEQYF. V usage is TRBV20-1 and J usage is TRBJ2-7; D perhaps matches TRBD2 (5 bases). CDR3 size: 14 residues. Germline values: CDR1 DFQATT, CDR2 SNEGSKA (reference sequence).

This rearrangement joins TRBV5-1 to TRBJ2-3; 10 bases map to TRBD2. In germline, CDR1 is SGHRS, CDR2 YFSETQ. The trim removed 3 bases at V and 4 bases at J, leaving 5 bases unmatched. The CDR3 runs 15 residues. The CDR3 DNA sequence: TGCGCCAGCAGCTCCTCTAGCGGGGGAGCAGATACGCAGTATTTT. This codes for CASSSSSGGADTQYF.

This chain uses TRBV10-3 with TRBJ2-1; D is uncertain. Germline CDR1 reads ENHRY; CDR2 reads SYGVKD. This CDR3 contains 12 residues. With 8 bases removed from V and 6 bases from J, the gap between germline ends came to 11 bases. CDR3 loop: CAIHGGGNEQFF. The CDR3, as DNA: TGTGCCATCCACGGCGGCGGCAATGAGCAGTTCTTC.

The chain carries TRBV21-1 and TRBJ2-5; the listed D gene, TRBD1, was not tested against the DNA. TRBV21-1 is a listed pseudogene. The CDR3 is 13 residues long. The CDR3 coding sequence is TGTGCCAGCAGCAAAAGGTGGGGACATTGGGAGTACTTC. Translation gives CASSKRWGHWEYF.

The chain employs TRBV20-1 and TRBJ2-1; D is possibly TRBD1 or TRBD2 (5 bases each). V shed 6 bases and J shed 8 bases, with 20 bases lying between them. The CDR3 is made up of 14 amino acids. CDR1 and CDR2 from the germline V gene are DFQATT and SNEGSKA (reference sequence). The CDR3 sequence is CSARRGGGVDEQFF. The CDR3 DNA reads as TGCAGTGCCCGGCGTGGGGGTGGAGTAGATGAGCAGTTCTTC.

This clonotype came up many times. The V and J genes are TRBV15 and TRBJ2-7; 9 nucleotides agree with TRBD2. Germline trimming cut 11 bases from V and 4 bases from J; bases unmatched to any gene: 15. Germline V CDR1 and CDR2: LNHNV, YYDKDF (reference sequence). CDR3 length equals 15 residues. As DNA, the CDR3 is TGTGCCGCCGCAGAGGCGGGAGGGCCGATATACGAGCAGTACTTC. Encoded protein: CAAAEAGGPIYEQYF.

This CDR3 reads CASLDLSMNTEAFF. CDR3 coding DNA: TGTGCCAGCTTGGACCTTTCCATGAACACTGAAGCTTTCTTT. The chain links TRBV6-2 or TRBV6-3 to TRBJ1-1; D is unclear. Germline lookup yields CDR1 MNHEY and CDR2 SVGEGT. Trimming stripped 8 bases from V and 0 bases from J, with 13 bases between. CDR3 length equals 14 residues.

This clonotype was counted at least ten times. The chain couples TRBV10-3 to TRBJ2-7; D is perhaps TRBD1 (6 bases). Germline CDR1 is ENHRY and CDR2 is SYGVKD. Trimming cost V 1 base and J 5 bases, with 9 bases left between them. The CDR3 has 13 residues. The chain's CDR3 is CAISEFRDNEQYF. CDR3 DNA: TGTGCCATCAGTGAGTTCCGGGACAACGAGCAGTACTTC.

This clonotype was recorded at least ten times. V gene TRBV20-1 combines with J gene TRBJ1-1; D might be TRBD1 (5 bases). Per germline, CDR1 DFQATT and CDR2 SNEGSKA (reference sequence). The CDR3 is 11 residues long. V lost 6 bases and J lost 2, with 7 bases in between. The CDR3 reads CSAQGNTEAFF. The CDR3 nucleotides read TGCAGTGCCCAGGGTAACACTGAAGCTTTCTTT.

A word on this clonotype: A read error is possible here, since a much larger clone lies one base away. V usage is TRBV7-2 and J usage is TRBJ2-7; a possible D gene is TRBD1 (6 bases). Per germline, CDR1 SGHTA and CDR2 FQGNSA. The CDR3 sequence is 14 residues long. With 4 bases removed from V and 2 bases from J, the gap between germline ends came to 12 bases. In nucleotides, the CDR3 is TGTGCCAGCAGCTGGGACACCAACCCCTACGAGCAGTACTTC. The encoded protein is CASSWDTNPYEQYF.

In its sample, this clonotype was seen many times. The chain employs TRBV5-1 and TRBJ2-7; 7 bases match TRBD1. Germline lookup yields CDR1 SGHRS and CDR2 YFSETQ. With V trimmed by 4 bases and J by 0 bases, 7 bases remained unmatched. This CDR3 contains 15 residues. CDR3 loop: CASSPGQTSSYEQYF. DNA of the CDR3: TGCGCCAGCAGCCCGGGACAGACGAGCTCCTACGAGCAGTACTTC.

This clonotype was picked up many times. J is TRBJ1-2 and V is TRBV15, with no clear D. The CDR3 has 15 residues. The germline V gene has CDR1 LNHNV and CDR2 YYDKDF (reference sequence). Trimming took 0 bases from V and 5 from J, leaving 13 bases between them. Here the CDR3 reads CATSRDLVQSYGYTF. CDR3 nucleotides: TGTGCCACCAGCAGAGATTTGGTACAGAGTTATGGCTACACCTTC.

This clonotype was recorded at least ten times. The J gene is TRBJ2-1, the V gene TRBV5-1; D is perhaps TRBD1 or TRBD2 (5 bases each). Trimming stripped 0 bases from V and 12 bases from J, with 16 bases between. The germline V gene has CDR1 SGHRS and CDR2 YFSETQ. The CDR3 covers 14 residues. The CDR3 DNA follows: TGCGCCAGCAGCTTGGAGGGGACCCTCCCAGGGCAGTTCTTC. It encodes CASSLEGTLPGQFF.

The rearrangement links TRBV18 to TRBJ2-7; D gene ambiguous. Trimming left V 4 bases short and J 0 bases short, with 10 bases between. CDR3 size: 14 residues. Looked up from germline, CDR1 is KGHSH and CDR2 is LQKENI. CDR3 nucleotide sequence: TGTGCCAGCTCACACCCGGGCCGCTCCTACGAGCAGTACTTC. This gives the protein CASSHPGRSYEQYF.

V is TRBV6-4 and J is TRBJ2-7, with D perhaps matching TRBD1 (6 bases). The germline V gene has CDR1 MRHNA and CDR2 SNTAGT. With 6 bases removed from V and 12 bases from J, the gap between germline ends came to 18 bases. CDR3 size: 12 residues. DNA of the CDR3: TGTGCCAGCAGCCAGGGACACCTACGTTGGTACTTC. Translated: CASSQGHLRWYF.

The chain uses TRBV5-5 and TRBJ2-7, with a possible D match to TRBD2 (6 bases). Germline CDR1 and CDR2: SGHKS and YYEKEE (reference sequence). This CDR3 contains 15 residues. Trimming cost V 1 base and J 1 base, with 12 bases left between them. The CDR3 sequence: CASSLSGDDSYEQYF. Written as DNA, the CDR3 is TGTGCCAGCAGCTTGTCGGGGGACGATTCCTACGAGCAGTACTTC.

This clonotype was counted a few times. The gene calls are TRBV6-6 and TRBJ2-7; D ambiguous. Per germline, CDR1 MNHNY and CDR2 SVGAGI (reference sequence). V was clipped by 2 bases and J by 3 bases, with 11 bases between them. The length of the CDR3 is 14 residues. The chain's CDR3 is CASSYLHLIYEQYF. The CDR3, as DNA: TGTGCCAGCAGTTACCTACACCTGATCTACGAGCAGTACTTC.